This T cell receptor (beta chain) came from a study of T cell responses to AZD1222 COVID-19 vaccine. The assay was immunoSEQ multiplex PCR, and TCRdb's table has in-frame clones only and misses some. Of 100,000 to 130,000 clones in the sample, 85% to 95% were seen once. As for this clone: The antigen is not known.

This CDR3 is 12 amino acids long. V lost 1 base to trimming and J lost 2 bases, with 2 bases between them. Per the germline V gene, CDR1 is LGHDT and CDR2 is YNNKEL (reference sequence). Study observations and caveats: Baseline testing showed seropositivity in only five to seven AZD1222 recipients. Targeting of unmutated variant regions was reportedly seen in nearly half of spike-specific TCRs. CD4 TCRs associated with vaccination spanned spike, dominating at 160-218 and 743-854.

The input for sequencing was peripheral blood, taken 28 days after the second AZD1222 dose. The TCR was taken from an adult who received the AZD1222 COVID-19 vaccine. This rearrangement joins TRBV3-1 (or the pseudogene TRBV3-2) to TRBJ1-2; D remains unclear. The CDR3: CASSQANYGYTF. The CDR3 nucleotides read TGTGCCAGCAGCCAAGCAAACTATGGCTACACCTTC.